This TCR beta chain originates from a study of OX40 agonist ivuxolimab in advanced cancers. Study as a whole: Dose-escalation patients were diagnosed with hepatocellular carcinoma, melanoma, renal cell cancer or head and neck cancer.

TCRdb keeps only in-frame clones here, not all; method: immunoSEQ multiplex PCR. The top ten clones hold more than 13% of a sample with 43,000 or so clones, about 83% of them seen once. Study outcomes and limitations: At 0.1 to 3.0 mg/kg and by week 6, clonal expansion occurred in CD4+ and CD8+ blood T cells.

Systemic immunosuppression or autoimmune disease history was grounds to exclude patients. Researchers took blood at baseline, on cycle 4 day 1, and on cycle 7 day 1. V gave up 4 bases and J gave up 7 bases, with 16 bases separating them. Germline V lookup: CDR1 MDHEN, CDR2 SYDVKM. The length of the CDR3 is 14 residues. This clone has just one count. What it recognizes is unknown. Sequenced here: CD4+ or CD8+ T cells sorted from blood, sampled in a trial of the OX40 agonist ivuxolimab. The chain couples TRBV28 to TRBJ2-5; D might be TRBD2 (5 bases). The receptor was isolated from an adult with an advanced solid tumor such as melanoma, head and neck, liver or kidney cancer. CDR3 sequence reads: CASSSRTPTGTQYF. CDR3 sequence (DNA): TGTGCCAGCAGTTCTAGGACTCCTACTGGGACCCAGTACTTC.